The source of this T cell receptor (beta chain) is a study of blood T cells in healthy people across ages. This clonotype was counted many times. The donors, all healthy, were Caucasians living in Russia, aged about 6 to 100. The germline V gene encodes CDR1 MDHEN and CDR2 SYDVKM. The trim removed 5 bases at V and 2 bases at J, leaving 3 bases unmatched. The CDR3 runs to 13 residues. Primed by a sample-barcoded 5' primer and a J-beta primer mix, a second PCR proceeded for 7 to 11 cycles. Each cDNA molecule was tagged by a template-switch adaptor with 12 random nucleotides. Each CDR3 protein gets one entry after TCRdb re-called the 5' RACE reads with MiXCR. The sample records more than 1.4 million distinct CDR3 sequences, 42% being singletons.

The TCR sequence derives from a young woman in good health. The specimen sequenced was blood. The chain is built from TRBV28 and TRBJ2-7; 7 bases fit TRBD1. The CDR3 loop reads CASSRTGPYEQYF. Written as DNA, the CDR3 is TGTGCCAGCAGTAGGACAGGACCCTACGAGCAGTACTTC.